This paragraph reports one T cell receptor beta chain. The antigen is undetermined. This specimen comes from a study of T cells in Graves' hyperthyroidism and ophthalmopathy. Study-wide results and caveats: A 13 V-J model separated ophthalmopathy from stable hyperthyroidism.

Patients aged 18 to 65 had newly diagnosed hyperthyroidism of under 2 months' duration. From RNA transcripts, TCR beta CDR3 regions were amplified. HTBI primers were the set used in a first-round RT-PCR of the TCR CDR3. TCRdb re-called the multiplex PCR reads through MiXCR, storing one row per CDR3 protein. The table includes roughly 570,000 distinct CDR3 sequences, less than 20% detected once. V was clipped by 6 bases and J by 7 bases, with 19 bases between them. Germline loops: CDR1 MDHEN, CDR2 SYDVKM. The CDR3 consists of 15 residues. The TCR was taken from a woman in her thirties with Graves' hyperthyroidism. Sequencing input: blood. This sequence joins TRBV28 and TRBJ1-5; a weak D match, TRBD1 (6 bases). CDR3 protein: CASSLPGAMTQPQHF. Written as DNA, the CDR3 is TGTGCCAGCAGCTTGCCAGGGGCGATGACACAGCCCCAGCATTTT.